This is a list of T cell receptor beta chains from one sample in a study of Ad26.COV2.S vaccination and SARS-CoV-2 variants. Only in-frame clones appear in the TCRdb table, and some are missing; sequencing was by immunoSEQ multiplex PCR. The table includes roughly 380,000 clones, 87% detected once. The sample consisted of peripheral blood, taken in a trial of Ad26.COV2.S vaccine versus placebo. These receptors were taken from a person between 18 and 59 years old who received the Ad26.COV2.S COVID-19 vaccine or a placebo. The CDR3 runs from the conserved cysteine through the conserved F or W. A D gene is named only where the DNA matches it firmly. Size is stated for part of the rows, as once, few or many counts, or as a class when the clone is expanded.

clone_size	v_call	j_call	d_call	cdr3_aa	cdr3_nt
-	TRBV27	TRBJ1-5	-	CASSLGGYQPQHF	TGTGCCAGCAGTTTAGGGGGGTATCAGCCCCAGCATTTT
-	TRBV30	TRBJ1-2	-	CAWRSANYGYTF	TGTGCCTGGAGGTCTGCTAACTATGGCTACACCTTC
-	TRBV12-3/TRBV12-4	TRBJ2-5	TRBD1	CASRMDRAETQYF	TGTGCCAGCAGAATGGACAGGGCTGAGACCCAGTACTTC
-	TRBV13	TRBJ1-3	-	CASNLREGTGNTIYF	TGTGCCAGCAACTTACGGGAGGGCACTGGAAACACCATATATTTT
-	TRBV14	TRBJ1-5	-	CASSQRFGSGIDQPQHF	TGTGCCAGCAGCCAAAGGTTTGGCTCTGGGATAGATCAGCCCCAGCATTTT
-	TRBV4-2	TRBJ2-3	-	CASSPRGSGSTDTQYF	TGTGCCAGCAGCCCAAGGGGGAGCGGGTCGACAGATACGCAGTATTTT
-	TRBV6-5	TRBJ2-1	TRBD2	CASSLGLAGANEQFF	TGTGCCAGCAGTTTGGGACTAGCGGGGGCCAATGAGCAGTTCTTC
-	TRBV5-6	TRBJ1-4	TRBD1	CASSSIQGATNEKLFF	TGTGCCAGCAGCTCAATACAGGGGGCAACTAATGAAAAACTGTTTTTT
-	TRBV5-6	TRBJ2-7	-	CASSLPRFREQYF	TGTGCCAGCAGCTTACCACGATTTAGGGAGCAGTACTTC
-	TRBV3-1/TRBV3-2	TRBJ2-6	-	CASSQAPAISGANVLTF	TGTGCCAGCAGCCAGGCCCCGGCGATCTCTGGGGCCAACGTCCTGACTTTC
once	TRBV9	TRBJ1-1	-	CASSVGLWQANTEAFF	TGTGCCAGCAGCGTAGGACTCTGGCAGGCGAACACTGAAGCTTTCTTT
-	TRBV5-1	TRBJ1-4	TRBD1	CASSGRTGADNEKLFF	TGCGCCAGCAGCGGAAGGACAGGGGCGGATAATGAAAAACTGTTTTTT
-	TRBV5-1	TRBJ1-4	-	CASSRTPTTNEKLFF	TGCGCCAGCAGCCGGACACCAACAACTAATGAAAAACTGTTTTTT
-	TRBV9	TRBJ2-3	-	CASSVVGSTDTQYF	TGTGCCAGCAGCGTAGTGGGATCCACAGATACGCAGTATTTT
once	TRBV20-1	TRBJ2-3	-	CSASGRGPTDTQYF	TGCAGTGCCAGTGGGCGGGGGCCCACAGATACGCAGTATTTT
-	TRBV10-3	TRBJ1-2	TRBD1	CAISEGTGGGGYTF	TGTGCCATCAGTGAAGGGACAGGGGGCGGAGGCTACACCTTC
-	TRBV5-5	TRBJ1-1	-	CASTLGPNTEAFF	TGTGCCAGCACCTTGGGCCCGAACACTGAAGCTTTCTTT
-	TRBV10-3	TRBJ2-7	-	CAISESPGLQQEDF	TGTGCCATCAGTGAGTCCCCGGGACTCCAACAAGAGGACTTC
-	TRBV7-9	TRBJ1-2	TRBD1	CASSLQGAKDYTF	TGTGCCAGCAGCTTACAGGGGGCGAAGGACTACACCTTC
-	TRBV3-1/TRBV3-2	TRBJ2-3	-	CASSQGDPSFGSQYF	TGTGCCAGCAGCCAAGGGGATCCTTCCTTCGGCTCGCAGTATTTT
-	TRBV5-1	TRBJ1-6	-	CASSLVQGQNSPLHF	TGCGCCAGCAGCTTGGTACAGGGACAAAATTCACCCCTCCACTTT
-	TRBV4-2	TRBJ2-7	-	CASSQGTGTYEQYF	TGTGCCAGCAGCCAAGGTACGGGGACCTACGAGCAGTACTTC
-	TRBV7-9	TRBJ1-2	-	CASSSLTELYGYTF	TGTGCCAGCAGCTCGTTGACAGAGCTCTATGGCTACACCTTC
-	TRBV11-3	TRBJ2-5	-	CASNNHGEGETQYF	TGTGCCAGCAACAATCACGGGGAAGGAGAGACCCAGTACTTC
-	TRBV19	TRBJ1-5	TRBD1	CASRAGGASNQPQHF	TGTGCCAGCCGAGCAGGGGGCGCGAGCAATCAGCCCCAGCATTTT
-	TRBV6-4	TRBJ2-1	-	CASSQGPIARNPIRFF	TGTGCCAGCAGTCAAGGCCCTATAGCGCGCAACCCCATTAGGTTCTTC
once	TRBV29-1	TRBJ1-2	-	CSVVRNGYTF	TGCAGCGTTGTACGGAATGGCTACACCTTC
-	TRBV5-4	TRBJ2-7	-	CASSLDRGTAYEQYF	TGTGCCAGCAGCTTGGACCGGGGGACAGCCTACGAGCAGTACTTC
-	TRBV9	TRBJ2-5	TRBD2	CASSATGTSGDQETQYF	TGTGCCAGCAGCGCTACCGGGACTAGCGGTGACCAAGAGACCCAGTACTTC
-	TRBV6-5	TRBJ2-7	TRBD2	CASSLLAGGDEQYF	TGTGCCAGCAGCCTACTAGCGGGGGGGGACGAGCAGTACTTC
-	TRBV4-1	TRBJ2-5	TRBD2	CASSQELAVQETQYF	TGCGCCAGCAGCCAAGAACTAGCGGTCCAAGAGACCCAGTACTTC
-	TRBV29-1	TRBJ1-2	TRBD1	CSVDEGDRVYGYTF	TGCAGCGTTGATGAGGGTGACAGGGTCTATGGCTACACCTTC
-	TRBV7-5	TRBJ2-1	-	CARSLRLSGVSYNEQFF	TGTGCCAGAAGCTTAAGGTTGTCGGGGGTTTCCTACAATGAGCAGTTCTTC
-	TRBV27	TRBJ1-6	-	CASSDRGPYNSPLHF	TGTGCCAGCAGTGACAGAGGCCCCTATAATTCACCCCTCCACTTT
-	TRBV5-6	TRBJ2-5	-	CASSLGEQETQYF	TGTGCCAGCAGCTTGGGTGAGCAAGAGACCCAGTACTTC
-	TRBV2	TRBJ1-2	-	CASSGGGSNYGYTF	TGTGCCAGCAGTGGGGGGGGATCCAACTATGGCTACACCTTC
-	TRBV5-1	TRBJ1-5	TRBD1	CASSLTGGQPQHF	TGCGCCAGCAGCCTGACAGGGGGCCAGCCCCAGCATTTT
-	TRBV18	TRBJ2-1	TRBD2	CASSLGLADYNEQFF	TGTGCCAGCTCACTGGGACTAGCGGATTACAATGAGCAGTTCTTC
once	TRBV5-5	TRBJ1-5	-	CASSLARNQPQHF	TGTGCCAGCAGCTTAGCCCGCAATCAGCCCCAGCATTTT
-	TRBV5-1	TRBJ1-3	-	CASSPDGGSGNTIYF	TGCGCCAGCAGCCCCGACGGAGGCTCTGGAAACACCATATATTTT
-	TRBV27	TRBJ2-2	TRBD2	CASSVAGGNTGELFF	TGTGCCAGCAGTGTAGCGGGGGGAAACACCGGGGAGCTGTTTTTT
-	TRBV19	TRBJ1-2	TRBD1	CASSMGQRPANYGYTF	TGTGCCAGTAGTATGGGACAGCGGCCCGCTAACTATGGCTACACCTTC
-	TRBV13	TRBJ2-1	-	CASSLRGTLNEQFF	TGTGCCAGCAGCTTACGAGGGACTCTCAATGAGCAGTTCTTC
-	TRBV6-5	TRBJ1-1	-	CASEVSEAFF	TGTGCCAGCGAAGTGTCTGAAGCTTTCTTT
-	TRBV6-5	TRBJ1-3	TRBD1	CASRRDRGPGNTIYF	TGTGCCAGCAGAAGAGACAGGGGGCCGGGAAACACCATATATTTT
-	TRBV5-1	TRBJ1-1	-	CASSLQDVNTEAFF	TGCGCCAGCAGCTTGCAGGACGTGAACACTGAAGCTTTCTTT
-	TRBV30	TRBJ2-1	TRBD2	CAWSVLGTSGVNEQFF	TGTGCCTGGAGTGTACTAGGGACTAGCGGGGTTAATGAGCAGTTCTTC
-	TRBV5-1	TRBJ2-3	TRBD1	CASSSTGTGDTDTQYF	TGCGCCAGCAGCTCTACCGGGACAGGGGACACAGATACGCAGTATTTT
once	TRBV19	TRBJ1-1	-	CASSAVVSEAFF	TGTGCCAGTAGCGCAGTAGTCTCTGAAGCTTTCTTT
-	TRBV3-1/TRBV3-2	TRBJ1-2	-	CASSPLPGFINDGYGYTF	TGTGCCAGCAGTCCACTACCGGGTTTCATTAATGACGGCTATGGCTACACCTTC
-	TRBV29-1	TRBJ2-5	-	CSVERSQETQYF	TGCAGCGTTGAAAGGTCCCAAGAGACCCAGTACTTC
-	TRBV5-4	TRBJ1-3	-	CASTSYGSGNTIYF	TGTGCCAGCACCTCGTATGGCTCTGGAAACACCATATATTTT
-	TRBV7-9	TRBJ2-7	TRBD1	CASSSTDRGVSYEQYF	TGTGCCAGCAGCTCCACCGACAGGGGTGTCTCATACGAGCAGTACTTC
once	TRBV6-5	TRBJ1-1	-	CASSWRAYTEAFF	TGTGCCAGCAGCTGGAGGGCGTACACTGAAGCTTTCTTT